Here is one T cell receptor (beta chain) with its context. The germline gives CDR1 LNHNV, CDR2 YYDKDF (reference sequence). The CDR3 spans 15 residues. V trimming: 3 bases; J trimming: 4 bases; junction bases outside the gene matches: 7. The record originates from a study of blood T cell repertoires in COVID-19. Study as a whole: COVID-19 samples from acute and convalescent phases originated in the United States, Italy and Spain. T cells, B-cell-depleted T cells, or PBMCs supplied cDNA or gDNA.

In the original analysis: Counts of nucleated cells, estimated from reference gene primer amplification, were obtained. Produced via immunoSEQ multiplex PCR; TCRdb's table is partial and in-frame only. V and J calls plus clone size are reproduced from that table; the DNA served to infer D and trimming. The table has 37,000 or so clones, around four fifths seen once. The receptor comes from a human donor in a cohort sampled during active COVID-19. V and J are TRBV15 and TRBJ1-1, with TRBD1 matching 8 bases. Sequencing was carried out using peripheral blood. The CDR3 DNA follows: TGTGCCACCAGCAGGAACAGGACAGGGAGCACTGAAGCTTTCTTT. Its translation: CATSRNRTGSTEAFF.